The clone carrying this TCR beta chain was picked up a small number of times. Its specificity is unknown. This specimen comes from a study of beta chain features in type 1 diabetes. Study results and caveats: Sampled from patients, naive, central memory and Treg TCRB repertoires appeared more similar than those sampled from healthy donors.

Central memory, naive, regulatory and stem cell-like memory CD4+ cells were sorted by CD45RO/CCR7/CD25/CD127/CD95/CD27. What was sequenced were expressed TCRB transcripts, since all of the isolated RNA had been reverse transcribed. Repertoires were generated with immunoSEQ multiplex PCR, while TCRdb's copy carries only in-frame clones and drops some. The sample comprises 250,000 to 400,000 clones, about 14% of which are singletons, and 6.7% rests with the top ten. V was clipped by 4 bases and J by 4 bases; unmatched bases: 17. CDR3 length equals 18 residues. Germline CDR1 is SGHRS and CDR2 is YFSETQ.

This sequence joins TRBV5-1 and TRBJ2-3, with 8 bases that match TRBD2. This clonotype was sampled from a young man in good health. The sequenced material came from central memory CD4+ T cells from blood. As DNA, the CDR3 is TGCGCCAGCAGCAACCTCATAACTAGCGGAGGGAGTCCAGATACGCAGTATTTT. Protein product: CASSNLITSGGSPDTQYF.